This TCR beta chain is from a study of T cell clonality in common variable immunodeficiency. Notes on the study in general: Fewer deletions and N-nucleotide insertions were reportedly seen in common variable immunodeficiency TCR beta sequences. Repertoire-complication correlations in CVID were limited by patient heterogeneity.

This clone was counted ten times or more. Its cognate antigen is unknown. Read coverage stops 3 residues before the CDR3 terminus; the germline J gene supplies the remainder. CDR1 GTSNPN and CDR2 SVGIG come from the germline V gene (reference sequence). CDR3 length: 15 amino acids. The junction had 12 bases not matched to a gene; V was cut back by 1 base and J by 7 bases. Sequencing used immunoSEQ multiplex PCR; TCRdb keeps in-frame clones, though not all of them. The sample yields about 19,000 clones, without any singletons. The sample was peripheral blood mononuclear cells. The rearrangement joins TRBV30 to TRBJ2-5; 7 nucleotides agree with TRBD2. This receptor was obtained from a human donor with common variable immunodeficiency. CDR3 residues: CAWSAGREDFATQYF. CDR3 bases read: TGTGCCTGGAGTGCGGGGAGGGAGGATTTTGCGACC.